The next 21 T cell receptor beta chains were all read from a single sample in a study of blood T cell repertoires in COVID-19. Clones were sequenced by immunoSEQ multiplex PCR, and TCRdb holds only the in-frame ones, with some missing. The profile shows over 250,000 clones, approximately 83% of them singletons. The sequencing sample was made of peripheral blood. Every receptor here comes from a woman in her 70s with acute or convalescent COVID-19.

The chain recombines TRBV18 with TRBJ1-1; 9 bases match TRBD1. The CDR3 has 16 amino acids. The V gene end was trimmed by 5 bases and the J gene end by 0 bases; junction bases not matched to a gene: 7. Looked up from germline, CDR1 is KGHSH and CDR2 is LQKENI. This chain's CDR3 is CASSRTGDHMNTEAFF. In DNA, the CDR3 is TGTGCCAGCTCAAGGACAGGGGACCACATGAACACTGAAGCTTTCTTT.

Here the CDR3 reads CASAGTSGYEQYF. CDR3 in DNA: TGTGCTTCGGCCGGAACTAGCGGCTACGAGCAGTACTTC. The chain uses TRBV12-3 or TRBV12-4 and TRBJ2-7, with 8 bases identical to TRBD2. This CDR3 is 13 amino acids long.

J is TRBJ1-2 and V is TRBV5-1; D perhaps matches TRBD1 (6 bases). Trimming shortened V by 5 bases and J by 5 bases, and 19 bases separated the two germline ends. CDR1 is SGHRS, CDR2 YFSETQ, per germline. CDR3 length: 15 amino acids. The CDR3 nucleotides read TGCGCCAGCAGACCGGACACAGGGTCCCGTTATGGCTACACCTTC. Protein product: CASRPDTGSRYGYTF.

J is TRBJ2-3 and V is TRBV2, with 7 nucleotides matching TRBD1. Germline V gene sequence: CDR1 SNHLY, CDR2 FYNNEI. The CDR3 spans 15 residues. V lost 5 bases to trimming and J lost 6 bases; unmatched junction nucleotides: 11. The CDR3 region is CASSLGQTGWDTQYF. In DNA form, the CDR3 reads TGTGCCAGCAGTTTAGGACAGACAGGGTGGGATACGCAGTATTTT.

CDR3 loop: CASSPRVTGELFF. The DNA of the CDR3 is TGCGCCAGCAGCCCCAGGGTTACCGGGGAGCTGTTTTTT. The chain links TRBV5-1 to TRBJ2-2; possibly TRBD1 for D (5 bases). Germline CDR1 reads SGHRS; CDR2 reads YFSETQ. V was cut by 4 bases and J by 5 bases, with 9 bases left in between. This CDR3 contains 13 residues. Filled out from reference TRBV5-1 and TRBJ2-2, the complete variable domain reads KAGVTQTPRYLIKTRGQQVTLSCSPISGHRSVSWYQQTPGQGLQFLFEYFSETQRNKGNFPGRFSGRQFSNSRSEMNVSTLELGDSALYLCASSPRVTGELFFGEGSRLTVL.

The rearrangement links TRBV5-1 to TRBJ1-1; tentative D call: TRBD1 (5 bases). CDR1 and CDR2 from the germline V gene are SGHRS and YFSETQ. The CDR3 runs 16 residues. With 0 bases removed from V and 6 bases from J, the gap between germline ends came to 18 bases. The CDR3 is CASSLGGAPTVSEAFF. The CDR3 coding sequence is TGCGCCAGCAGCTTGGGCGGGGCCCCGACCGTATCTGAAGCTTTCTTT. Together with reference TRBV5-1 and TRBJ1-1, the CDR3 gives the full variable domain: KAGVTQTPRYLIKTRGQQVTLSCSPISGHRSVSWYQQTPGQGLQFLFEYFSETQRNKGNFPGRFSGRQFSNSRSEMNVSTLELGDSALYLCASSLGGAPTVSEAFFGQGTRLTVV.

The chain recombines TRBV7-3 with TRBJ1-4, with D perhaps TRBD1 (6 bases). Trimming shortened V by 3 bases and J by 6 bases, and 11 bases separated the two germline ends. The CDR3 sequence is 14 residues long. CDR1 is SGHTA, CDR2 FQGTGA, per germline. The CDR3 nucleotides read TGTGCCAGCAGCTTGGGCAGGGGAGATGAAAAACTGTTTTTT. Its protein is CASSLGRGDEKLFF.

The sample holds one count of this clone. The rearrangement uses TRBV20-1 and TRBJ2-1, with TRBD2 identical over 7 bases. V was clipped by 6 bases and J by 10 bases; unmatched bases: 6. CDR1 and CDR2 from the germline V gene are DFQATT and SNEGSKA (reference sequence). The CDR3 has 11 amino acids. The DNA for the CDR3 is TGCAGTGCCACCCTCGGGAGGGAGCAGTTCTTC. Its protein is CSATLGREQFF.

The V gene is TRBV2, the J gene TRBJ2-7; 8 nucleotides agree with TRBD1. Germline values: CDR1 SNHLY, CDR2 FYNNEI. The CDR3 contains 14 residues. V shed 5 bases, J shed 5 bases, and the junction held 8 bases outside the gene matches. The CDR3 nucleotides read TGTGCCAGCAGTCGGACAGGGATTTCCCACGAGCAGTACTTC. It codes for CASSRTGISHEQYF.

The chain is built from TRBV19 and TRBJ2-5; 10 bases are a match to TRBD2. With 1 base clipped from V and 1 base from J, the junction kept 3 bases outside the gene matches. Per the germline V gene, CDR1 is LNHDA and CDR2 is SQIVND (reference sequence). This CDR3 is built from 16 residues. CDR3 nucleotides: TGTGCCAGTAGTATAGGGATAGCGGGGGGCCAAGAGACCCAGTACTTC. Its translation is CASSIGIAGGQETQYF.

This chain connects TRBV6-5 to TRBJ1-1; possible D gene TRBD1, 6 bases. Germline CDR1 and CDR2: MNHEY and SVGAGI. Trimming shortened V by 6 bases and J by 6 bases, and 11 bases separated the two germline ends. The CDR3 is made up of 12 amino acids. The CDR3 protein is CASSLNRAEAFF. The CDR3 nucleotides are TGTGCCAGCAGCCTAAACAGGGCTGAAGCTTTCTTT.

The chain is built from TRBV6-5 and TRBJ1-3; 7 nucleotides agree with TRBD1. Germline V gene lookup returns CDR1 MNHEY and CDR2 SVGAGI. This CDR3 is 15 amino acids long. The V gene end was trimmed by 6 bases and the J gene end by 0 bases; junction bases not matched to a gene: 5. The CDR3 bases are TGTGCCAGCAGGGCCAGGGGGTACTCTGGAAACACCATATATTTT. Protein product: CASRARGYSGNTIYF.

The CDR3 nucleotides are TGTGCCAGCAGTTCAGTACGTACTAATGAAAAACTGTTTTTT. This sequence encodes CASSSVRTNEKLFF. J is TRBJ1-4 and V is TRBV27; D ambiguous. V dropped 4 bases and J dropped 2 bases, with 8 bases sitting between them. Germline V gene sequence: CDR1 MNHEY, CDR2 SMNVEV (reference sequence). This CDR3 has 14 residues.

The chain combines TRBV5-4 with TRBJ2-4; TRBD1 might be the D (5 bases). CDR3 length: 14 amino acids. Per germline, CDR1 SGHNT and CDR2 YYREEE (reference sequence). Trimming took 0 bases from V and 2 from J, leaving 6 bases between them. CDR3 in amino acids: CASSLGTTKNIQYF. The CDR3 DNA reads as TGTGCCAGCAGCTTGGGGACAACCAAAAACATTCAGTACTTC.

This sequence joins TRBV6-1 and TRBJ1-1; no reliable D call. CDR1 is MNHNS, CDR2 SASEGT, per germline. V was shortened by 1 base and J by 3 bases, with 15 bases between the two germline ends. The CDR3 runs 16 residues. CDR3 sequence (DNA): TGTGCCAGCAGTGAAGGTGCGAGTCTCGGGTACACTGAAGCTTTCTTT. It is translated as CASSEGASLGYTEAFF.

This rearrangement joins TRBV30 to TRBJ1-2; D remains unclear. V lost 0 bases and J 8 bases, leaving 22 bases between the germline ends. CDR3 length: 16 amino acids. CDR1 is GTSNPN and CDR2 is SVGIG in the germline V gene (reference sequence). CDR3 protein: CAWSVGRAGNSPGYTF. The CDR3 nucleotides are TGTGCCTGGAGTGTAGGGCGAGCGGGCAATTCACCCGGCTACACCTTC.

The chain has TRBV10-3 and TRBJ1-2, with a tentative D call TRBD1 (5 bases). The CDR3 extends over 14 amino acids. Germline V gene lookup returns CDR1 ENHRY and CDR2 SYGVKD. V lost 9 bases to trimming and J lost 0 bases, with 14 bases between them. The CDR3 DNA reads TGTGCCATACAAGACAGAAGAGCTAACTATGGCTACACCTTC. Amino acid sequence: CAIQDRRANYGYTF.

The V and J genes are TRBV7-2 and TRBJ2-1; a weak D match, TRBD2 (6 bases). Germline V CDR1 and CDR2: SGHTA, FQGNSA. The CDR3 contains 16 residues. Trimming pared 6 bases from V and 7 bases from J, leaving 22 bases between. The CDR3 loop reads CASRQDGRGLRNEQFF. The CDR3 nucleotides are TGTGCCAGCAGACAAGACGGGCGGGGCCTCAGGAATGAGCAGTTCTTC.

J is TRBJ1-2 and V is TRBV29-1; no clear D gene. There are 13 residues in the CDR3. Germline CDR1 SQVTM, CDR2 ANQGSEA. The germline V and J ends were trimmed by 3 bases and 0 bases, with 8 bases remaining between them. CDR3 sequence: CSVDRGANYGYTF. The DNA of the CDR3 is TGCAGCGTTGATCGGGGAGCTAACTATGGCTACACCTTC.

The V and J genes are TRBV27 and TRBJ2-7; D possibly corresponds to TRBD2 (5 bases). V was cut by 4 bases and J by 5 bases, with 15 bases left in between. From germline, CDR1 is MNHEY and CDR2 SMNVEV (reference sequence). The CDR3 length is 14 residues. CDR3 DNA sequence: TGTGCCAGCAGTTCCCAACTAGGTTGGCACGAGCAGTACTTC. Translation gives CASSSQLGWHEQYF.

DNA of the CDR3: TGTGCCAGCAGCGAGCGAGCCCAGCAGAATCAGCCCCAGCATTTT. Its translation is CASSERAQQNQPQHF. The V and J genes are TRBV6-4 and TRBJ1-5; D not resolved. The CDR3 is 15 amino acids. Germline assignment: CDR1 MRHNA and CDR2 SNTAGT. The V and J ends lost 6 bases and 4 bases respectively, with 16 bases between them.